This T cell receptor beta chain came from a study of regulatory T cells in long-lasting Graves disease. With iRepertoire HTBI primers and Arm-PCR of CDR3 regions, TCR beta libraries were built. TCRdb re-analysed the multiplex PCR reads in MiXCR, keeping a single row per CDR3 protein. The sample records 240,000 or so distinct CDR3 sequences, around 20% being singletons. This clonotype was observed many times. Its cognate antigen is unknown. Study observations and caveats: Sharing of public clonotypes was greater in persistent patients (roughly 2,900) than in new patients (roughly 970). Persistent cases favored TRBV28, TRBJ1-2 and TRBJ2-5.

From germline, CDR1 is SGHRS and CDR2 YFSETQ. The V and J ends lost 3 bases and 7 bases, in that order; junction bases with no gene match: 9. The CDR3 extends over 16 amino acids. Stated time point: newly diagnosed GD, antithyroid drugs for less than 3 months. The TCR library was made from RNA that had been extracted from PBMCs in TRIzol. Nine milliliters of peripheral blood were taken and placed in EDTA tubes. The clonotype was recovered from a female donor with Graves disease. The chain links TRBV5-1 to TRBJ2-1, with 11 positions matching TRBD2. The sequencing here drew on peripheral blood mononuclear cells (PBMCs), taken at new diagnosis, from a patient treated with antithyroid drugs. CDR3 region: CASSSLAGGFTNEQFF. CDR3 DNA: TGCGCCAGCAGCTCCTTAGCGGGAGGGTTTACAAATGAGCAGTTCTTC.